This passage covers 24 T cell receptor beta chains from one sample sequenced in a study. TCRdb called the RT-PCR reads again in MiXCR, with one record for every CDR3 protein. This table has about 700,000 distinct CDR3 sequences, approximately 15% appearing once. The sequencing input was memory CD4+ T cells from blood. The source of these receptors is a female donor in good health, serving as a healthy control.

This clonotype was seen only a few times. The chain is built from TRBV7-2 and TRBJ2-4, with 7 positions matching TRBD1. The V gene end was trimmed by 3 bases and the J gene end by 3 bases; junction bases not matched to a gene: 5. The germline gives CDR1 SGHTA, CDR2 FQGNSA. CDR3 length: 15 residues. The CDR3 region is CASSLTGTFKNIQYF. CDR3 DNA sequence: TGTGCCAGCAGCTTGACAGGGACCTTCAAAAACATTCAGTACTTC.

There are many counts of this clonotype. This chain joins TRBV29-1 and TRBJ2-7; D not resolved. CDR1 and CDR2 (germline): SQVTM, ANQGSEA. There are 11 residues in the CDR3. Trimming shortened V by 3 bases and J by 6 bases, and 9 bases separated the two germline ends. This CDR3 reads CSVDTLGEQYF. As DNA, the CDR3 is TGCAGCGTTGACACGTTGGGCGAGCAGTACTTC.

The sample holds many counts of this clonotype. The CDR3 region has the DNA TGTGCCAGCAGCCGTATTGAAGAGACCCAGTACTTC. Amino acid sequence: CASSRIEETQYF. The rearrangement links TRBV11-2 to TRBJ2-5; D gene unclear. Trimming removed 5 bases at V and 3 bases at J, with 7 bases between. This CDR3 spans 12 amino acids. Germline CDR1 and CDR2: SGHAT and FQNNGV.

This chain connects TRBV5-1 to TRBJ2-1; 7 bases line up with TRBD2. Trimming at V came to 2 bases and at J to 9 bases, leaving 11 bases not matched to a gene. Germline V gives CDR1 SGHRS, CDR2 YFSETQ. The CDR3 loop spans 15 amino acids. The CDR3 sequence is CASSLGTTVSREQFF. The DNA for the CDR3 is TGCGCCAGCAGCTTAGGGACTACCGTTTCGCGTGAGCAGTTCTTC.

V and J are TRBV27 and TRBJ1-6; D unclear. Trimming left V 6 bases short and J 5 bases short, with 17 bases between. Germline V lookup: CDR1 MNHEY, CDR2 SMNVEV (reference sequence). The CDR3 runs 16 residues. The CDR3 nucleotides are TGTGCCAGCAGCCGTAAGACATTGACCAATAATTCACCCCTCCACTTT. Protein product: CASSRKTLTNNSPLHF.

CDR3 in DNA: TGTGCCAGCAGCTTGGGGTATGCCAAAAACATTCAGTACTTC. This translates into CASSLGYAKNIQYF. V and J are TRBV5-5 and TRBJ2-4; D unclear. The V gene's germline CDR1 is SGHKS and CDR2 YYEKEE (reference sequence). This CDR3 contains 14 residues. The V end was cut by 0 bases, the J end by 1 base, with 5 bases between. Together with reference TRBV5-5 and TRBJ2-4, the CDR3 gives the full variable domain: DAGVTQSPTHLIKTRGQQVTLRCSPISGHKSVSWYQQVLGQGPQFIFQYYEKEERGRGNFPDRFSARQFPNYSSELNVNALLLGDSALYLCASSLGYAKNIQYFGAGTRLSVL.

Ten or more counts support this clonotype. V is TRBV7-2 and J is TRBJ2-7; 12 bases fit TRBD2. The CDR3 has 16 residues. Germline assignment: CDR1 SGHTA and CDR2 FQGNSA. The trim removed 1 base at V and 2 bases at J, leaving 3 bases unmatched. This CDR3 reads CASSLGGLAGAYEQYF. DNA of the CDR3: TGTGCCAGCAGCTTAGGGGGACTAGCGGGCGCCTACGAGCAGTACTTC. Looking up the rest from reference TRBV7-2 and TRBJ2-7 gives the full variable domain: GAGVSQSPSNKVTEKGKDVELRCDPISGHTALYWYRQSLGQGLEFLIYFQGNSAPDKSGLPSDRFSAERTGGSVSTLTIQRTQQEDSAVYLCASSLGGLAGAYEQYFGPGTRLTVT.

The chain employs TRBV7-2 and TRBJ1-4, with 7 positions matching TRBD1. The CDR3 runs to 16 residues. CDR1 and CDR2 (germline): SGHTA, FQGNSA. Trimming cost V 2 bases and J 6 bases; bases outside gene matches: 9. DNA for the CDR3: TGTGCCAGCAGCTTAAGACCCGGGACAGAGGATGAAAAACTGTTTTTT. This gives the protein CASSLRPGTEDEKLFF. The full variable domain, its missing parts supplied by reference TRBV7-2 and TRBJ1-4, is GAGVSQSPSNKVTEKGKDVELRCDPISGHTALYWYRQSLGQGLEFLIYFQGNSAPDKSGLPSDRFSAERTGGSVSTLTIQRTQQEDSAVYLCASSLRPGTEDEKLFFGSGTQLSVL.

The chain links TRBV3-1 to TRBJ2-7; 10 nucleotides line up with TRBD2. Trimming cost V 4 bases and J 5 bases; bases outside gene matches: 11. This CDR3 spans 16 amino acids. CDR1 is LGHDT, CDR2 YNNKEL, per germline (reference sequence). CDR3 sequence reads: CASSRALAGVVNEQYF. The CDR3 DNA is TGTGCCAGCAGCCGCGCTCTAGCGGGAGTCGTCAACGAGCAGTACTTC.

A few counts support this clonotype. V gene TRBV7-2 combines with J gene TRBJ2-7; no firm D call. V lost 1 base, J lost 4 bases, and 11 bases lay in between. Germline CDR1 and CDR2: SGHTA and FQGNSA. The CDR3 is 14 residues long. CDR3 amino acids: CASSLVDSWYEQYF. The CDR3 DNA reads TGTGCCAGCAGCTTAGTAGACTCCTGGTACGAGCAGTACTTC.

This clonotype has only a few counts. This chain links TRBV7-2 with TRBJ1-2; D is uncertain. This CDR3 spans 14 amino acids. V lost 1 base and J lost 8, with 14 bases in between. Germline CDR1 reads SGHTA; CDR2 reads FQGNSA. CDR3 loop: CASSLGPGAKGYTF. CDR3 bases: TGTGCCAGCAGCTTAGGTCCGGGTGCGAAAGGCTACACCTTC.

This clonotype was seen a single time. V usage is TRBV7-2 and J usage is TRBJ2-2; D not resolved. The CDR3 has 14 residues. Germline CDR1 reads SGHTA; CDR2 reads FQGNSA. The V gene lost 6 bases and the J gene lost 4 bases, with 12 bases spanning the gap. The CDR3 nucleotides are TGTGCCAGCAGTCACTCTGGGCTCACCGGGGAGCTGTTTTTT. As protein: CASSHSGLTGELFF. The variable domain in full, completed from reference TRBV7-2 and TRBJ2-2, reads GAGVSQSPSNKVTEKGKDVELRCDPISGHTALYWYRQSLGQGLEFLIYFQGNSAPDKSGLPSDRFSAERTGGSVSTLTIQRTQQEDSAVYLCASSHSGLTGELFFGEGSRLTVL.

This clonotype was seen many times. The J gene is TRBJ2-4, the V gene TRBV30, with 7 positions matching TRBD2. V trimming: 3 bases; J trimming: 13 bases; junction bases outside the gene matches: 6. There are 11 residues in the CDR3. Per the germline V gene, CDR1 is GTSNPN and CDR2 is SVGIG (reference sequence). The CDR3 region has the DNA TGTGCCTGGAGCCCCGGGACTACCCAGTACTTC. Residues: CAWSPGTTQYF. Full variable domain (outside the CDR3, taken from reference TRBV30 and TRBJ2-4): SQTIHQWPATLVQPVGSPLSLECTVEGTSNPNLYWYRQAAGRGLQLLFYSVGIGQISSEVPQNLSASRPQDRQFILSSKKLLLSDSGFYLCAWSPGTTQYFGAGTRLSVL.

This clonotype was seen at least ten times. The chain carries TRBV5-1 and TRBJ2-1; D possibly corresponds to TRBD2 (5 bases). From germline, CDR1 is SGHRS and CDR2 YFSETQ. Trimming removed 4 bases at V and 5 bases at J, with 16 bases between. This CDR3 spans 15 amino acids. The CDR3 coding sequence is TGCGCCAGCAGCCCTGAGGCGGGTTATCACAATGAGCAGTTCTTC. This encodes CASSPEAGYHNEQFF.

V is TRBV7-9 and J is TRBJ2-7; no definite D call. The CDR3 spans 12 residues. Germline V gene sequence: CDR1 SEHNR, CDR2 FQNEAQ (reference sequence). Deletions cut 4 bases from V and 2 bases from J, with 6 bases between. CDR3 region: CASSSHTYEQYF. The CDR3, as DNA: TGTGCCAGCAGCTCCCATACCTACGAGCAGTACTTC.

Concerning this clonotype: One end of the junction varies from germline; a read error may be responsible. J is TRBJ1-5 and V is TRBV15; 7 bases are a match to TRBD1. CDR3 size: 19 residues. CDR1 and CDR2 from the germline V gene are LNHNV and YYDKDF (reference sequence). CDR3 DNA: TGTGCCACCGGCAGGCTGTTAGTTAAAAGGGGGCACGGCAATCAGCCCCAGCATTTT. Amino acids: CATGRLLVKRGHGNQPQHF.

The J gene is TRBJ2-1, the V gene TRBV4-2, with D perhaps matching TRBD2 (5 bases). Germline-derived CDR1 and CDR2 are LGHNA and YNFKEQ. CDR3 length: 16 amino acids. V was trimmed by 1 base and J by 3 bases, leaving 13 bases between them. The CDR3 DNA reads as TGTGCCAGCAGCCAAGTTGGGGAGCGGAACTACAATGAGCAGTTCTTC. Protein: CASSQVGERNYNEQFF.

By share, this clonotype counts as medium-sized. V gene TRBV5-8 combines with J gene TRBJ1-2; D uncertain. CDR3 length: 15 residues. With 3 bases removed from V and 0 bases from J, the gap between germline ends came to 12 bases. Per the germline V gene, CDR1 is SGHTS and CDR2 is YDEGEE. The CDR3 spells CASSYGRTTNYGYTF. Written as DNA, the CDR3 is TGTGCCAGCAGCTATGGACGGACCACTAACTATGGCTACACCTTC.

The chain recombines TRBV7-9 with TRBJ2-3; no firm D call. The length of the CDR3 is 16 residues. Trimming cost V 2 bases and J 3 bases, with 15 bases left between them. CDR1 and CDR2 (germline): SEHNR, FQNEAQ (reference sequence). For the CDR3, the DNA is TGTGCCAGCAGCTTAATCTATGGGCATAGGACAGATACGCAGTATTTT. Translating it yields CASSLIYGHRTDTQYF.

The chain has TRBV30 and TRBJ2-7, with 9 bases aligning to TRBD1. Losses at the gene ends were 2 bases for V and 4 bases for J; bases not matched to a gene: 9. Germline-derived CDR1 and CDR2 are GTSNPN and SVGIG (reference sequence). The CDR3 is 15 residues long. This chain's CDR3 is CAWSYRDRAGYEQYF. The DNA for the CDR3 is TGTGCCTGGAGTTACCGGGACAGGGCAGGATACGAGCAGTACTTC.

This clonotype turned up a few times. This chain connects TRBV28 to TRBJ1-6, with no clear D. CDR3 length equals 15 residues. Between the trimmed V and J ends, which lost 3 bases and 7 bases, there was a span of 13 bases. The germline V gene has CDR1 MDHEN and CDR2 SYDVKM. Written as DNA, the CDR3 is TGTGCCAGCAGTTTTCCCCAGACAATGAATTCACCCCTCCACTTT. It translates to CASSFPQTMNSPLHF.

Note on this clonotype: Just one base apart from a much larger clone, this may be a read error. V is TRBV12-3 or TRBV12-4 and J is TRBJ2-5, with D hard to call. The CDR3 consists of 14 residues. CDR3 protein: CASTSFGSQVTQYF. CDR3 DNA: TGTGCCAGCACCTCATTCGGGTCCCAAGTGACCCAGTACTTC.

CDR3 coding DNA: TGTGCCAGCAGTTCCACAGGGGTCCCGTACAATGAGCAGTTCTTC. Translating gives CASSSTGVPYNEQFF. The chain carries TRBV6-5 and TRBJ2-1, with TRBD1 matching over 7 bases. Germline V gives CDR1 MNHEY, CDR2 SVGAGI. Trimming took 4 bases from V and 4 from J; bases not matched to a gene: 7. The CDR3 covers 15 residues.

CDR3 bases: TGTGCCAGCAGCTCCCCCCAGGGGGCAGGGGGCTACACCTTC. This translates into CASSSPQGAGGYTF. This rearrangement joins TRBV7-2 to TRBJ1-2; the match to TRBD1 covers 8 bases. The junction had 9 bases not matched to a gene; V was cut back by 4 bases and J by 8 bases. This CDR3 is 14 amino acids long. From germline, CDR1 is SGHTA and CDR2 FQGNSA.